The rows below give T cell receptor beta chains drawn from one sample of a study of control samples from healthy donors and cancer patients. TCRdb's table, derived via immunoSEQ multiplex PCR, lists solely in-frame clones and lacks some. The repertoire holds roughly 120,000 clones, with less than 95% as singletons. The source material was blood. The receptors shown here come from a man aged 25-45 years in good health. Both conserved end residues are part of each CDR3. The order of the fields is CDR3 length, J gene, clone size, D gene, V gene, CDR3 protein, CDR3 DNA. D genes are given only for firm matches. Rows give clone size only sometimes, using once, few, many, or a class for an expanded clone.

15 TRBJ2-1 . TRBD2 TRBV4-3 CASSQLAGAGNEQFF TGCGCCAGCAGCCAACTAGCGGGGGCCGGGAATGAGCAGTTCTTC
15 TRBJ1-2 once . TRBV4-3 CASSHRVRANYGYTF TGCGCCAGCAGCCATCGCGTCCGGGCTAACTATGGCTACACCTTC
15 TRBJ2-7 . . TRBV21-1 CASSSKLGWSYEQYF TGTGCCAGCAGCTCAAAATTGGGGTGGAGCTACGAGCAGTACTTC
17 TRBJ1-5 . . TRBV6-2/TRBV6-3 CASSTGPETYNNQPQHF TGTGCCAGCAGCACAGGCCCAGAAACCTATAACAATCAGCCCCAGCATTTT
17 TRBJ1-6 . TRBD1 TRBV28 CASRQDSGTGGNSPLHF TGTGCCAGCAGACAAGATTCCGGGACAGGGGGGAATTCACCCCTCCACTTT
15 TRBJ2-5 . . TRBV11-2 CASSLGGGRAETQYF TGTGCCAGCAGCTTAGGAGGGGGGCGTGCGGAGACCCAGTACTTC
14 TRBJ1-2 . . TRBV6-6 CASTWTDFNYGYTF TGTGCCAGCACCTGGACAGACTTCAACTATGGCTACACCTTC
15 TRBJ2-2 . TRBD1 TRBV24-1 CATSRQGANTGELFF TGTGCCACCAGCAGACAGGGGGCCAACACCGGGGAGCTGTTTTTT
16 TRBJ1-1 . . TRBV6-2/TRBV6-3 CASSYLRSSMNTEAFF TGTGCCAGCAGTTACTTGAGGAGCTCGATGAACACTGAAGCTTTCTTT
15 TRBJ2-7 . . TRBV19 CASSMGTGSIYEQYF TGTGCCAGTAGTATGGGAACGGGATCCATATACGAGCAGTACTTC
13 TRBJ2-7 . . TRBV6-2/TRBV6-3 CASSYLGIHEQYF TGTGCCAGCAGTTACTTGGGGATCCACGAGCAGTACTTC
18 TRBJ2-2 once . TRBV5-6 CASSYGASFATYPGELFF TGTGCCAGCAGCTACGGGGCGTCGTTCGCTACCTACCCCGGGGAGCTGTTTTTT
14 TRBJ1-3 . TRBD1 TRBV28 CASSGQGPGNTIYF TGTGCCAGCAGTGGACAGGGGCCAGGAAACACCATATATTTT
14 TRBJ2-1 . . TRBV6-2/TRBV6-3 CASSYAGGVSGQFF TGTGCCAGCAGTTACGCCGGTGGGGTCTCGGGGCAGTTCTTC
14 TRBJ1-2 . . TRBV3-1/TRBV3-2 CASSQDRFNYGYTF TGTGCCAGCAGCCAAGACAGATTTAACTATGGCTACACCTTC
12 TRBJ1-5 . . TRBV24-1 CATSDLGQPQHF TGTGCCACCAGTGATTTGGGTCAGCCCCAGCATTTT
16 TRBJ2-5 . TRBD2 TRBV9 CASSGLGRRGLETQYF TGTGCCAGCAGCGGCCTCGGGAGGAGGGGTCTAGAGACCCAGTACTTC
14 TRBJ1-2 . TRBD1 TRBV3-1/TRBV3-2 CASSPLTGAYGYTF TGTGCCAGCAGCCCTTTGACAGGGGCCTATGGCTACACCTTC
13 TRBJ1-4 . . TRBV12-3/TRBV12-4 CASSFGGGEKLFF TGTGCCAGCAGTTTCGGGGGGGGTGAAAAACTGTTTTTT
15 TRBJ2-6 . . TRBV11-1 CASSLGSSGANVLTF TGTGCCAGCAGCTTAGGTAGCTCTGGGGCCAACGTCCTGACTTTC
15 TRBJ1-1 . . TRBV30 CAWSVRGTGYTEAFF TGTGCCTGGAGTGTACGGGGCACAGGGTACACTGAAGCTTTCTTT
15 TRBJ1-2 . TRBD1 TRBV5-4 CASSLRQGNFYGYTF TGTGCCAGCAGCCTACGACAGGGAAACTTCTATGGCTACACCTTC
14 TRBJ1-5 . TRBD1 TRBV2 CASQGQTYNQPQHF TGTGCCAGCCAGGGACAGACGTATAATCAGCCCCAGCATTTT